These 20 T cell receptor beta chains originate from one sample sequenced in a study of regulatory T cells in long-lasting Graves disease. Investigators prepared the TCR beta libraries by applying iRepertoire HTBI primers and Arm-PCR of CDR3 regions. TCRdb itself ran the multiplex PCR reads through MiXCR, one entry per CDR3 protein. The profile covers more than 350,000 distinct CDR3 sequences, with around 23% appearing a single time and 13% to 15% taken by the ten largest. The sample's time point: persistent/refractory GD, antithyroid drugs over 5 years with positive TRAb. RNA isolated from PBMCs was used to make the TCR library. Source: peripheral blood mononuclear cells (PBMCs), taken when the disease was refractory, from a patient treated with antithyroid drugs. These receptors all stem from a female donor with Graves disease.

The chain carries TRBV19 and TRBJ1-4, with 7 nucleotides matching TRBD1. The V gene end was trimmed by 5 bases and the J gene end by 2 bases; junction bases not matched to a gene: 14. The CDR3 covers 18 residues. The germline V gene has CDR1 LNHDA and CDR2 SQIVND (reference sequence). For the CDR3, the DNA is TGTGCCAGTAGTCCTCGTTCAGGGGGGACGTGGACTAATGAAAAACTGTTTTTT. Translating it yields CASSPRSGGTWTNEKLFF.

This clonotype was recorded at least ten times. The CDR3 is CASSLNSGGETQYF. The CDR3 DNA is TGTGCCAGCAGCTTGAACTCTGGGGGAGAGACCCAGTACTTC. V usage is TRBV7-3 and J usage is TRBJ2-5; D possibly uses TRBD1 or TRBD2 (5 bases each). V was pared by 3 bases and J by 4 bases, with 12 bases between. This CDR3 spans 14 amino acids. The germline gives CDR1 SGHTA, CDR2 FQGTGA.

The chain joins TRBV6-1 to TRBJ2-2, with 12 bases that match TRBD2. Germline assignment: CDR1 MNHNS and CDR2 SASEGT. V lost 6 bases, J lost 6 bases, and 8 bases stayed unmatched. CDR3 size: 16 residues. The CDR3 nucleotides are TGTGCCAGCAGGCTCGGACTAGCGGGAAAGGCCGGGGAGCTGTTTTTT. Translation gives CASRLGLAGKAGELFF.

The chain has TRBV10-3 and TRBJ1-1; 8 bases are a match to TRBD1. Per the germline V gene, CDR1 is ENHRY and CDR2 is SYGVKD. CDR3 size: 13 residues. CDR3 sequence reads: CAYRPGGNTEAFF. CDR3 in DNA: TGTGCTTACCGACCAGGGGGCAACACTGAAGCTTTCTTT.

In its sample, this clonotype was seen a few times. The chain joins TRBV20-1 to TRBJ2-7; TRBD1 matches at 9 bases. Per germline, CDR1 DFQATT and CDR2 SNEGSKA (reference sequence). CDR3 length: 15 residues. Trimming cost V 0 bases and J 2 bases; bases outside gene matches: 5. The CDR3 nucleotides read TGCAGTGCTAGAGATGTTAGGACAGGGGCCTACGAGCAGTACTTC. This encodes CSARDVRTGAYEQYF.

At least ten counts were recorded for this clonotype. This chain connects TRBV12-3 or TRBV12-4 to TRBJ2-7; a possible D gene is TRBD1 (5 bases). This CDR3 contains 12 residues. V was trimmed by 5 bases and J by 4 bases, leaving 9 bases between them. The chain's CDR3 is CASSNSGYEQYF. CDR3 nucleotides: TGTGCCAGCAGTAATTCAGGGTACGAGCAGTACTTC.

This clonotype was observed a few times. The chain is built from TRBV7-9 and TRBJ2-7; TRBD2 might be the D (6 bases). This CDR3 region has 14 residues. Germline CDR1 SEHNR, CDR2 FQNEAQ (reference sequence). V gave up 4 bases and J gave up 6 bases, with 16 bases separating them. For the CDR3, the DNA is TGTGCCAGCAGCTCCATTGGTGGGGGAGGCGAGCAGTACTTC. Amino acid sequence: CASSSIGGGGEQYF.

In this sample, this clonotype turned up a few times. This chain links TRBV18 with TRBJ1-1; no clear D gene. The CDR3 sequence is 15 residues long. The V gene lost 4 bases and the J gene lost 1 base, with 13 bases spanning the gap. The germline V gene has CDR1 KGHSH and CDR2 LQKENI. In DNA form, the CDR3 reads TGTGCCAGCTCACTACTCGACCGCTCGAACACTGAAGCTTTCTTT. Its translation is CASSLLDRSNTEAFF.

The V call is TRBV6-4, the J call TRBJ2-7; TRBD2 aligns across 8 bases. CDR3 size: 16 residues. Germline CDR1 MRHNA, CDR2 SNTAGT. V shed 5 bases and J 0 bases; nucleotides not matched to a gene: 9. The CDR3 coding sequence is TGTGCCAGCAGTTCCGCTAGCGGGCCCCCCTCCTACGAGCAGTACTTC. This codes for CASSSASGPPSYEQYF.

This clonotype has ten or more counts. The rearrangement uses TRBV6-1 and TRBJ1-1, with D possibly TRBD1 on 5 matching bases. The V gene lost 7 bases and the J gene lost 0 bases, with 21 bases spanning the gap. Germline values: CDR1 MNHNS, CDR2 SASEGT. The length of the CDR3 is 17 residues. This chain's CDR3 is CASKGAVVGVLNTEAFF. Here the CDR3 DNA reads TGTGCCAGCAAAGGGGCAGTTGTGGGCGTCTTGAACACTGAAGCTTTCTTT.

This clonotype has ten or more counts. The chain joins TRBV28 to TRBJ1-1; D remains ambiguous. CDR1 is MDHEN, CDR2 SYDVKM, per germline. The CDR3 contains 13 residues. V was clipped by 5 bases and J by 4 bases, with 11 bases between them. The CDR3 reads CASSPNGGTEAFF. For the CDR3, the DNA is TGTGCCAGCAGTCCAAATGGCGGCACTGAAGCTTTCTTT.

This CDR3 reads CASEAATNEKLFF. CDR3 nucleotide sequence: TGTGCCAGCGAAGCAGCAACTAATGAAAAACTGTTTTTT. The chain carries TRBV6-1 and TRBJ1-4, with no clear D. Looked up from germline, CDR1 is MNHNS and CDR2 is SASEGT. The CDR3 contains 13 residues. With 8 bases removed from V and 0 bases from J, the gap between germline ends came to 7 bases.

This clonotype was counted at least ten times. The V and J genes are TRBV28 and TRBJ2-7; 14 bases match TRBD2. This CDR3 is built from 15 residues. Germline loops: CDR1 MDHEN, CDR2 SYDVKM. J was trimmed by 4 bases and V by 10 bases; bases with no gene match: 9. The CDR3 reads CAIGTSGRGKYEQYF. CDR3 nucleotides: TGTGCCATCGGGACTAGCGGGAGAGGGAAGTACGAGCAGTACTTC.

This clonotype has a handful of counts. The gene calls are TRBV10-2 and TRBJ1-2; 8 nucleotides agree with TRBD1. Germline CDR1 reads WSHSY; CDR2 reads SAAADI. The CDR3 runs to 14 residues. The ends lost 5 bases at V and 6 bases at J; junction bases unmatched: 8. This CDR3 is CASSYKDRENGYTF. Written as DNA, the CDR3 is TGCGCCAGCAGTTACAAGGACAGGGAGAATGGCTACACCTTC.

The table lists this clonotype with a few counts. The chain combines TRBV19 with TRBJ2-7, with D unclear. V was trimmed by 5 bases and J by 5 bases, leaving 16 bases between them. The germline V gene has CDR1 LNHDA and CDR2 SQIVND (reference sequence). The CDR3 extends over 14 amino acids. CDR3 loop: CASSPDSYQNEQYF. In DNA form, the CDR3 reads TGTGCCAGTAGTCCGGATAGTTACCAGAACGAGCAGTACTTC.

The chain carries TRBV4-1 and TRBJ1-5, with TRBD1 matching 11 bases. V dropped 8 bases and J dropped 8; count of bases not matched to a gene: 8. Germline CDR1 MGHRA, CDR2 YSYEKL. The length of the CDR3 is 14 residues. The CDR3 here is CASSGQGAGEPQHF. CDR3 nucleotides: TGCGCCAGCTCTGGACAGGGGGCCGGGGAGCCCCAGCATTTT.

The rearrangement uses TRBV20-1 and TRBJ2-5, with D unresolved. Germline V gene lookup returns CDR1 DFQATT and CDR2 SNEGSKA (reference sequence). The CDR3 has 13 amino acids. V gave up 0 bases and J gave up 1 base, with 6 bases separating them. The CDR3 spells CSARDYTQETQYF. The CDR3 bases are TGCAGTGCTAGAGATTACACCCAAGAGACCCAGTACTTC.

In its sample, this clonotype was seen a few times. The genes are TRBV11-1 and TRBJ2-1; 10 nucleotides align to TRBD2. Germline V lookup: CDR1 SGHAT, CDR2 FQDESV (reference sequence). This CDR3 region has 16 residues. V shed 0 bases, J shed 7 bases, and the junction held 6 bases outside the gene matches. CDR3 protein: CASSLARLAGKNEQFF. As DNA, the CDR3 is TGTGCCAGCAGCTTAGCGCGACTAGCGGGTAAGAATGAGCAGTTCTTC.

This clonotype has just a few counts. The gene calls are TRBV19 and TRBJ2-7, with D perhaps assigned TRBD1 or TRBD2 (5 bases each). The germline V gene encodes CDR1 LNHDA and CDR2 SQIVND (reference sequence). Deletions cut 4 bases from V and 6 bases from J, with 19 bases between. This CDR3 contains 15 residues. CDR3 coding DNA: TGTGCCAGTAGTACTTACGGGACCGATTTCGGCGAGCAGTACTTC. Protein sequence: CASSTYGTDFGEQYF.

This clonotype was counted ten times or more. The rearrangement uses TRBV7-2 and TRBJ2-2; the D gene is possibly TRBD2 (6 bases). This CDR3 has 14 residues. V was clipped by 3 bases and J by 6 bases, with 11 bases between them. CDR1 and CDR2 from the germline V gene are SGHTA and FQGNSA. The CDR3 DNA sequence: TGTGCCAGCAGCTTTGGAGGGATCTCCGGGGAGCTGTTTTTT. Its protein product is CASSFGGISGELFF.